These 28 T cell receptor beta chains originate from one sample sequenced in a study of blood T cell repertoires in COVID-19. Data came from immunoSEQ multiplex PCR; TCRdb stores just in-frame clones and leaves some out. The table includes about 54,000 clones, around 78% detected once. Sequenced: peripheral blood. The receptors here all came from a human donor in a cohort sampled during active COVID-19.

The chain has TRBV4-2 and TRBJ1-4; no clear D. The CDR3 length is 15 residues. CDR1 and CDR2 from the germline V gene are LGHNA and YNFKEQ. The V end lost 0 bases, the J end lost 3 bases, and 8 bases lay between the germline ends. In DNA form, the CDR3 reads TGTGCCAGCAGCCAAGAGGAGATGTCTAATGAAAAACTGTTTTTT. Amino acid sequence: CASSQEEMSNEKLFF.

The genes are TRBV30 and TRBJ1-2, with TRBD1 identical over 8 bases. The CDR3 contains 14 residues. V dropped 2 bases and J dropped 5; count of bases not matched to a gene: 7. CDR1 is GTSNPN, CDR2 SVGIG, per germline (reference sequence). The CDR3: CAWSYRGTTYGYTF. CDR3 sequence (DNA): TGTGCCTGGAGTTACAGGGGGACCACATATGGCTACACCTTC.

This clone ranks as medium-sized (0.01 to 0.1%). V gene TRBV4-2 combines with J gene TRBJ2-2; 7 positions match TRBD2. CDR3 length: 17 amino acids. The V segment lost 0 bases and the J segment 3 bases; nucleotides outside the gene matches: 7. Per the germline V gene, CDR1 is LGHNA and CDR2 is YNFKEQ. CDR3 residues: CASSQEVFAGDTGELFF. For the CDR3, the DNA is TGTGCCAGCAGCCAAGAAGTATTCGCGGGGGACACCGGGGAGCTGTTTTTT.

The rearrangement links TRBV21-1 to TRBJ1-6. TRBV21-1 is marked as a pseudogene. The CDR3 runs 14 residues. The CDR3 DNA follows: TGTGCCAGCAGCAAAGACGCGGGGTATTCACCCCTCCACTTT. It encodes CASSKDAGYSPLHF.

The genes are TRBV5-1 and TRBJ2-3, with 11 bases fitting TRBD2. After removal of 7 bases from V and 6 bases from J, the junction contained 13 bases not matched to a gene. The CDR3 covers 16 residues. The germline gives CDR1 SGHRS, CDR2 YFSETQ. CDR3 bases: TGCGCCAGCCTTCGGGGGCCTAGCGGGGGGCACGATACGCAGTATTTT. Translating gives CASLRGPSGGHDTQYF.

This clone has only a few counts. The chain employs TRBV27 and TRBJ1-2; 9 nucleotides line up with TRBD1. The CDR3 totals 17 residues. Germline V gives CDR1 MNHEY, CDR2 SMNVEV (reference sequence). J was trimmed by 2 bases and V by 5 bases; bases with no gene match: 12. CDR3 amino acids: CASSRNPGTGQNYGYTF. CDR3 sequence (DNA): TGTGCCAGCAGTCGAAACCCTGGGACAGGGCAGAACTATGGCTACACCTTC.

The rearrangement joins TRBV6-5 to TRBJ1-6; D may be TRBD1 (6 bases). The germline V gene has CDR1 MNHEY and CDR2 SVGAGI. V lost 7 bases and J 5 bases, leaving 12 bases between the germline ends. This CDR3 has 14 residues. The CDR3 protein is CASTGTTNNSPLHF. CDR3 bases: TGTGCCAGCACCGGGACAACTAATAATTCACCCCTCCACTTT.

V is TRBV5-1 and J is TRBJ1-5; 7 nucleotides align to TRBD1. Looked up from germline, CDR1 is SGHRS and CDR2 is YFSETQ. The trim removed 0 bases at V and 6 bases at J, leaving 6 bases unmatched. The CDR3 runs to 15 residues. CDR3 protein: CASSLGGGAGQPQHF. In DNA form, the CDR3 reads TGCGCCAGCAGCTTGGGAGGGGGCGCAGGTCAGCCCCAGCATTTT.

V and J are TRBV28 and TRBJ1-2; a weak D match, TRBD1 (5 bases). CDR1 is MDHEN, CDR2 SYDVKM, per germline. The CDR3 runs to 15 residues. V shed 8 bases and J shed 4 bases, with 20 bases lying between them. The CDR3 sequence: CASLQGGIYFYGYTF. In DNA, the CDR3 is TGTGCCAGCCTTCAGGGCGGGATTTACTTCTATGGCTACACCTTC.

J is TRBJ1-1 and V is TRBV11-2; no clear D gene. V lost 0 bases and J 0 bases, leaving 11 bases between the germline ends. The germline CDR1 and CDR2 sequences are SGHAT and FQNNGV. The CDR3 totals 16 residues. The DNA for the CDR3 is TGTGCCAGCAGCTTAGATTGGGCGGAGGTGAACACTGAAGCTTTCTTT. Amino acid sequence: CASSLDWAEVNTEAFF.

The chain links TRBV5-1 to TRBJ2-1, with a tentative D call TRBD1 (6 bases). The germline CDR1 and CDR2 sequences are SGHRS and YFSETQ. V dropped 4 bases and J dropped 5 bases, with 13 bases sitting between them. The CDR3 loop spans 14 amino acids. CDR3 bases: TGCGCCAGCAGCAGGAGGCACAGGGACAATGAGCAGTTCTTC. Its protein is CASSRRHRDNEQFF.

This chain uses TRBV7-3 with TRBJ2-7; D remains unclear. The CDR3 extends over 13 amino acids. V was clipped by 3 bases and J by 7 bases, with 13 bases between them. The germline V gene has CDR1 SGHTA and CDR2 FQGTGA. The CDR3 DNA sequence: TGTGCCAGCAGCTTGATACGGAACGGGGAGCAGTACTTC. Encoded protein: CASSLIRNGEQYF.

The chain is built from TRBV9 and TRBJ2-7, with D perhaps matching TRBD2 (6 bases). Between the trimmed V and J ends, which lost 4 bases and 10 bases, there was a span of 21 bases. Germline CDR1 SGDLS, CDR2 YYNGEE. This CDR3 has 14 amino acids. The CDR3 loop is CASSRGDSNPLQYF. CDR3 bases: TGTGCCAGCAGCCGTGGGGACTCCAATCCCCTACAGTACTTC.

In its sample, this clone was seen a few times. The V gene is TRBV27, the J gene TRBJ2-3, with D perhaps matching TRBD1 (6 bases). This CDR3 is 14 amino acids long. Germline V gene data show CDR1 as MNHEY and CDR2 as SMNVEV (reference sequence). V was trimmed by 8 bases and J by 2 bases, leaving 14 bases between them. This chain's CDR3 is CASQYRENTDTQYF. CDR3 coding DNA: TGTGCCAGCCAATACAGGGAGAACACAGATACGCAGTATTTT.

The chain links TRBV5-1 to TRBJ2-4; possibly TRBD1 for D (5 bases). The germline CDR1 and CDR2 sequences are SGHRS and YFSETQ. The CDR3 totals 14 residues. Trimming shortened V by 5 bases and J by 3 bases, and 12 bases separated the two germline ends. The CDR3 protein is CASSYDRNKNIQYF. The CDR3 region has the DNA TGCGCCAGCAGTTACGACAGAAACAAAAACATTCAGTACTTC.

The chain combines TRBV7-8 with TRBJ2-5, with 7 bases matching TRBD1. This CDR3 spans 12 amino acids. The trim removed 5 bases at V and 3 bases at J, leaving 0 bases unmatched. The germline gives CDR1 SGHVS, CDR2 FQNEAQ. The CDR3 region is CASSDREETQYF. CDR3 bases: TGTGCCAGCAGCGACAGGGAAGAGACCCAGTACTTC. Full variable domain (remainder filled in from reference TRBV7-8 and TRBJ2-5): GAGVSQSPRYKVAKRGQDVALRCDPISGHVSLFWYQQALGQGPEFLTYFQNEAQLDKSGLPSDRFFAERPEGSVSTLKIQRTQQEDSAVYLCASSDREETQYFGPGTRLLVL.

The rearrangement links TRBV4-1 to TRBJ1-5; 12 bases fit TRBD1. CDR1 is MGHRA, CDR2 YSYEKL, per germline. The CDR3 covers 17 residues. The junction had 7 bases not matched to a gene; V was cut back by 0 bases and J by 7 bases. The CDR3 nucleotides are TGCGCCAGCAGCCAAGAAGGGGGACAGGGGGCTAGACAGCCCCAGCATTTT. Its protein is CASSQEGGQGARQPQHF.

The chain recombines TRBV10-1 with TRBJ2-2; TRBD1 matches 7 bases. The germline V gene has CDR1 WNHNN and CDR2 SYGVQD (reference sequence). Trimming removed 5 bases from V and 4 bases from J; junction bases left unmatched: 10. The CDR3 runs 16 residues. The DNA of the CDR3 is TGCGCCAGCAGTTCGGACGGGTCAGGGGGCACCGGGGAGCTGTTTTTT. It is translated as CASSSDGSGGTGELFF.

This clone appeared once. V and J are TRBV30 and TRBJ2-3; 8 bases map to TRBD2. CDR1 GTSNPN and CDR2 SVGIG come from the germline V gene (reference sequence). The J segment lost 4 bases and the V segment lost 2 bases, leaving 5 bases of the junction unmatched. The CDR3 length is 14 residues. CDR3 sequence reads: CAWSSGGAADTQYF. The CDR3 DNA follows: TGTGCCTGGAGTAGCGGGGGAGCAGCAGATACGCAGTATTTT.

The genes are TRBV10-3 and TRBJ1-5, with a tentative D call TRBD1 (6 bases). The germline V gene has CDR1 ENHRY and CDR2 SYGVKD. The CDR3 sequence is 13 residues long. Here the CDR3 reads CATRTETNQPQHF. CDR3 coding DNA: TGTGCTACCCGGACAGAAACAAATCAGCCCCAGCATTTT.

This clone was seen a few times. The chain uses TRBV12-3 or TRBV12-4 and TRBJ1-2, with 8 positions matching TRBD1. Unmatched junction bases numbered 8, after V lost 8 bases and J lost 6 bases. The CDR3 is 13 residues long. The CDR3 is CASSSQGADGYTF. CDR3 sequence (DNA): TGTGCCAGCTCTTCGCAGGGGGCCGATGGCTACACCTTC.

The chain joins TRBV5-1 to TRBJ2-7; TRBD1 might be the D (5 bases). Per the germline V gene, CDR1 is SGHRS and CDR2 is YFSETQ. The CDR3 runs 13 residues. Trimming took off 4 bases at V and 1 base at J, with 9 bases between the two ends. The CDR3 DNA reads as TGCGCCAGCAGCAGGGGCGGTTCCTACGAGCAGTACTTC. This encodes CASSRGGSYEQYF.

This rearrangement joins TRBV28 to TRBJ1-1, with 9 positions matching TRBD1. J was trimmed by 0 bases and V by 4 bases; bases with no gene match: 6. The length of the CDR3 is 16 residues. CDR1 is MDHEN and CDR2 is SYDVKM in the germline V gene. The CDR3 loop is CASSSPGQGMNTEAFF. CDR3 nucleotide sequence: TGTGCCAGCAGTTCCCCGGGACAGGGCATGAACACTGAAGCTTTCTTT.

This clone was seen a single time. The chain uses TRBV12-3 or TRBV12-4 and TRBJ1-5, with unresolved D. Trimming shortened V by 5 bases and J by 7 bases, and 6 bases separated the two germline ends. This CDR3 spans 11 amino acids. CDR3 sequence: CASSAGQPQHF. CDR3 sequence (DNA): TGTGCCAGCAGTGCGGGACAGCCCCAGCATTTT.

For the CDR3, the DNA is TGCAGCGATCTTCCCGTTGCAACTAATGAAAAACTGTTTTTT. Its translation is CSDLPVATNEKLFF. The chain joins TRBV29-1 to TRBJ1-4; D is unresolved. The V end lost 7 bases, the J end lost 0 bases, and 12 bases lay between the germline ends. Per germline, CDR1 SQVTM and CDR2 ANQGSEA. The CDR3 totals 14 residues.

This chain connects TRBV19 to TRBJ1-1; 11 bases are a match to TRBD1. J lost 3 bases, V lost 0 bases, and 9 bases had no gene match. The CDR3 has 18 amino acids. The germline V gene encodes CDR1 LNHDA and CDR2 SQIVND (reference sequence). The CDR3 DNA reads as TGTGCCAGTAGTATAGATTTTCGGACAGGGGGCGAGTACACTGAAGCTTTCTTT. Translating gives CASSIDFRTGGEYTEAFF.

The count of this clone is one. The J gene is TRBJ1-6, the V gene TRBV7-2, with no clear D. Germline values: CDR1 SGHTA, CDR2 FQGNSA. V was trimmed by 1 base and J by 0 bases, leaving 13 bases between them. This CDR3 is built from 18 residues. As DNA, the CDR3 is TGTGCCAGCAGCTTAGTGTCCCCTATGAGCTCCTATAATTCACCCCTCCACTTT. It codes for CASSLVSPMSSYNSPLHF.

The chain carries TRBV7-9 and TRBJ2-3; D is undetermined. The V end lost 5 bases, the J end lost 4 bases, and 10 bases lay between the germline ends. The CDR3 is made up of 13 amino acids. Germline values: CDR1 SEHNR, CDR2 FQNEAQ (reference sequence). The CDR3: CASSREVADTQYF. Written as DNA, the CDR3 is TGTGCCAGCAGCAGAGAGGTAGCAGATACGCAGTATTTT.